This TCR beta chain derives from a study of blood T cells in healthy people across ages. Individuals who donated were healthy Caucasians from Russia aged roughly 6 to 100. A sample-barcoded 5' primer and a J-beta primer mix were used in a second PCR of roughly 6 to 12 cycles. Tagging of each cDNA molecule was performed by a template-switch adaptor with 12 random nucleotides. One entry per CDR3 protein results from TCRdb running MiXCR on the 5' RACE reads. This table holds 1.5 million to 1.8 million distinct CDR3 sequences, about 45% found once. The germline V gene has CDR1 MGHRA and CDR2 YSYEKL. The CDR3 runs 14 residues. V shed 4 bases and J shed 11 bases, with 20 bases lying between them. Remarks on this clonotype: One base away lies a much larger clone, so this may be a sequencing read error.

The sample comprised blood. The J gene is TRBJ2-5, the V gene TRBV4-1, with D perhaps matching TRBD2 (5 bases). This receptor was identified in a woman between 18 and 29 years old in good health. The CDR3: CASSPGELMVEQYF. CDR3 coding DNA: TGCGCCAGCAGCCCCGGGGAACTAATGGTAGAGCAGTACTTC.